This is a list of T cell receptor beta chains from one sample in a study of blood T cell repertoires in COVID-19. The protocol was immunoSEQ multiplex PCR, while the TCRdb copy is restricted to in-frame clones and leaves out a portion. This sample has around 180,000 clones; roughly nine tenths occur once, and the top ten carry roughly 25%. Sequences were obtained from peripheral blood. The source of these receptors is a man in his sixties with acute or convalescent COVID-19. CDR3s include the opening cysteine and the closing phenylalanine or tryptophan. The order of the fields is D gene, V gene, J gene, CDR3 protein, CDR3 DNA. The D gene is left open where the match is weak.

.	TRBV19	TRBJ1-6	CASSIQVRNSPLHF	TGTGCCAGTAGTATCCAGGTCCGGAATTCACCCCTCCACTTT
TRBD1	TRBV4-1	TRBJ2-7	CASGGQGSSYEQYF	TGCGCCAGCGGAGGACAGGGCTCCTCCTACGAGCAGTACTTC
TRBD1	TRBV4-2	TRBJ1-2	CASSLFNRGRIYGYTF	TGTGCCAGCAGCCTTTTCAACAGGGGGCGGATCTATGGCTACACCTTC
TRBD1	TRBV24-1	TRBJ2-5	CATSDLGTGVQETQYF	TGTGCCACCAGTGACCTAGGGACAGGGGTTCAAGAGACCCAGTACTTC
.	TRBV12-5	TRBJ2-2	CASGLVPLQGGTGELFF	TGTGCTAGTGGTTTGGTACCCTTGCAGGGAGGCACCGGGGAGCTGTTTTTT
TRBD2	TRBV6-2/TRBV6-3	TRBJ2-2	CASSSEPIAGVTGELFF	TGTGCCAGCAGTTCCGAACCGATAGCGGGAGTTACCGGGGAGCTGTTTTTT
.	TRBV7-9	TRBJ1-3	CASSLVSGNTIYF	TGTGCCAGCAGCTTAGTATCCGGAAACACCATATATTTT
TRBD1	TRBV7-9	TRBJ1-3	CASSPGQGNTIYF	TGTGCCAGCAGCCCGGGACAGGGAAACACCATATATTTT
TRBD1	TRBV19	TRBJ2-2	CACDKGQGHTGELFF	TGTGCCTGTGATAAGGGACAGGGGCACACCGGGGAGCTGTTTTTT
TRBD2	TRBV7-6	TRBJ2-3	CASSLVLAESNTQYF	TGTGCCAGCAGCTTAGTACTAGCGGAATCCAATACGCAGTATTTT
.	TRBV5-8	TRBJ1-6	CASSLVFQANSPLHF	TGTGCCAGCAGCTTGGTCTTCCAGGCGAATTCACCCCTCCACTTT
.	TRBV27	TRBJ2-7	CASSPGQPPYEQYF	TGTGCCAGCTCCCCCGGACAGCCACCCTACGAGCAGTACTTC
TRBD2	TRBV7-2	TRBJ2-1	CASSSFGSGSSYNEQFF	TGTGCCAGCAGCTCCTTCGGTAGCGGGAGCTCCTACAATGAGCAGTTCTTC
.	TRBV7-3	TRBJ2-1	CASSLKAMRHEQFF	TGTGCCAGCAGCTTAAAGGCCATGCGGCATGAGCAGTTCTTC
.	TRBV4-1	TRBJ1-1	CASSQVVGVSPEAFF	TGCGCCAGCAGCCAAGTTGTAGGGGTATCGCCTGAAGCTTTCTTT